A single sample is the source of the 29 T cell receptor beta chains below, sequenced in a study of T cells in Graves' hyperthyroidism and ophthalmopathy. The source material, RNA transcripts, was used to amplify TCR beta CDR3 regions. RT-PCR in the first round (using the HTBI primer set) targeted the TCR CDR3. From the multiplex PCR reads, TCRdb called clonotypes with MiXCR, one entry per CDR3 protein. The sample records fewer than 700,000 distinct CDR3 sequences, about a sixth being singletons. Input material: blood. These receptors originate from a woman in her twenties or thirties with Graves' hyperthyroidism.

The chain links TRBV18 to TRBJ2-7; unclear D gene. The V end was cut by 2 bases, the J end by 5 bases, with 7 bases between. The CDR3 has 12 amino acids. Germline loops: CDR1 KGHSH, CDR2 LQKENI. The CDR3 sequence: CASSPGLDEQYF. CDR3 in DNA: TGTGCCAGCTCACCAGGGTTGGACGAGCAGTACTTC.

The genes are TRBV7-2 and TRBJ2-5, with D unclear. This CDR3 contains 16 residues. Looked up from germline, CDR1 is SGHTA and CDR2 is FQGNSA. The germline V and J ends were trimmed by 5 bases and 0 bases, with 16 bases remaining between them. CDR3 sequence reads: CASSLLPGPNQETQYF. CDR3 bases: TGTGCCAGCAGCCTCCTCCCGGGCCCAAACCAAGAGACCCAGTACTTC.

This clonotype was recorded many times. This chain connects TRBV20-1 to TRBJ2-1, with unresolved D. Per germline, CDR1 DFQATT and CDR2 SNEGSKA (reference sequence). V was pared by 0 bases and J by 8 bases, with 8 bases between. The CDR3 covers 12 residues. The CDR3 spells CSARDLFHEQFF. The DNA of the CDR3 is TGCAGTGCTAGAGATTTGTTCCATGAGCAGTTCTTC.

This clonotype occurred many times. The gene calls are TRBV27 and TRBJ2-7; 15 bases fit TRBD2. The CDR3 loop spans 15 amino acids. Looked up from germline, CDR1 is MNHEY and CDR2 is SMNVEV (reference sequence). The trim removed 5 bases at V and 3 bases at J, leaving 2 bases unmatched. The CDR3: CASSQGLAGGYEQYF. Written as DNA, the CDR3 is TGTGCCAGCAGTCAGGGACTAGCGGGAGGCTACGAGCAGTACTTC.

V is TRBV5-6 and J is TRBJ2-4; 9 nucleotides line up with TRBD1. Germline V gene data show CDR1 as SGHDT and CDR2 as YYEEEE. V was clipped by 1 base and J by 8 bases; unmatched bases: 4. The CDR3 has 14 amino acids. The DNA for the CDR3 is TGTGCCAGCAGCTTGACAGGGGGCGCCGACATTCAGTACTTC. Amino acids: CASSLTGGADIQYF.

There are many counts of this clonotype. The gene calls are TRBV2 and TRBJ1-1; D is ambiguous. Germline CDR1 reads SNHLY; CDR2 reads FYNNEI. V lost 4 bases and J lost 4, with 13 bases in between. The CDR3 spans 14 residues. CDR3 bases: TGTGCCAGCAGTGTGTACCTAGCGACCACTGAAGCTTTCTTT. It specifies CASSVYLATTEAFF.

This clonotype was detected many times. V is TRBV7-2 and J is TRBJ2-7; no clear D gene. This CDR3 contains 16 residues. Looked up from germline, CDR1 is SGHTA and CDR2 is FQGNSA. V gave up 1 base and J gave up 2 bases, with 15 bases separating them. CDR3 coding DNA: TGTGCCAGCAGCTTAGATTTGAGGACGAAGCCCTACGAGCAGTACTTC. Its translation: CASSLDLRTKPYEQYF.

This clonotype appeared a single time. A read error may account for a junction end that differs from germline. The chain is built from TRBV20-1 and TRBJ2-7, with a weak D call TRBD1 (5 bases). This CDR3 has 17 amino acids. Germline V lookup: CDR1 DFQATT, CDR2 SNEGSKA (reference sequence). Here the CDR3 DNA reads TGCAGTGCCCTCACCCCCCGAGACAGACCTAGTACCTACGAGCAGGACTTC. Translation: CSALTPRDRPSTYEQDF.

In its sample, this clonotype was seen a few times. The chain recombines TRBV27 with TRBJ2-7, with a weak D call TRBD2 (5 bases). Trimming left V 3 bases short and J 6 bases short, with 12 bases between. Germline V lookup: CDR1 MNHEY, CDR2 SMNVEV (reference sequence). This CDR3 is 13 amino acids long. CDR3 loop: CASSFLGSVEQYF. The CDR3 bases are TGTGCCAGCAGTTTTCTTGGGAGCGTCGAGCAGTACTTC.

The sample holds many counts of this clonotype. The V call is TRBV28, the J call TRBJ1-4; D is perhaps TRBD1 (6 bases). This CDR3 contains 16 residues. The V gene lost 5 bases and the J gene lost 11 bases, with 24 bases spanning the gap. Germline V gene data show CDR1 as MDHEN and CDR2 as SYDVKM. CDR3 residues: CASSPAGGQGLGKLFF. DNA for the CDR3: TGTGCCAGCAGTCCGGCCGGGGGGCAGGGGTTGGGTAAACTGTTTTTT.

Only a few counts were recorded for this clonotype. The chain joins TRBV9 to TRBJ2-3, with D maybe TRBD2 (7 bases). The CDR3 has 15 residues. V lost 0 bases to trimming and J lost 6 bases, with 14 bases between them. CDR1 is SGDLS, CDR2 YYNGEE, per germline. CDR3 loop: CASSVEGVSGDTQYF. Written as DNA, the CDR3 is TGTGCCAGCAGCGTAGAGGGGGTTAGCGGGGATACGCAGTATTTT.

The table lists this clonotype with many counts. V is TRBV7-2 and J is TRBJ2-7; the match to TRBD2 covers 8 bases. The CDR3 has 14 amino acids. The junction had 3 bases not matched to a gene; V was cut back by 4 bases and J by 1 base. Germline V gene data show CDR1 as SGHTA and CDR2 as FQGNSA. The CDR3 sequence: CASSSSSGSYEQYF. The CDR3 coding sequence is TGTGCCAGCAGCTCATCTAGCGGGTCCTACGAGCAGTACTTC.

Concerning this clonotype: This could be a read error, since a much larger clone is one nucleotide away. The CDR3 DNA sequence: TGTGCCAGCGGATCAGCCAAAAACATTCAGTACTTC. Translation gives CASGSAKNIQYF. V usage is TRBV28 and J usage is TRBJ2-4; D uncertain. CDR3 length: 12 amino acids. V gave up 8 bases and J gave up 0 bases, with 5 bases separating them. Germline V gene data show CDR1 as MDHEN and CDR2 as SYDVKM.

This clonotype has at least ten counts. The chain combines TRBV11-3 with TRBJ2-2; D is uncertain. The germline V and J ends were trimmed by 5 bases and 9 bases, with 19 bases remaining between them. The CDR3 has 15 residues. Looked up from germline, CDR1 is SGHNT and CDR2 is YENEEA. The CDR3 spells CASSLIGVTTRELFF. CDR3 nucleotide sequence: TGTGCCAGCAGCCTGATTGGGGTTACGACCCGGGAGCTGTTTTTT. The variable domain in full, with the rest retrieved from reference TRBV11-3 and TRBJ2-2, is EAGVVQSPRYKIIEKKQPVAFWCNPISGHNTLYWYLQNLGQGPELLIRYENEEAVDDSQLPKDRFSAERLKGVDSTLKIQPAELGDSAVYLCASSLIGVTTRELFFGEGSRLTVL.

This clonotype was seen a handful of times. The V call is TRBV5-1, the J call TRBJ2-3; D not resolved. The CDR3 totals 14 residues. Germline lookup yields CDR1 SGHRS and CDR2 YFSETQ. Trimming stripped 4 bases from V and 1 base from J, with 10 bases between. CDR3 amino acids: CASSLTDRTDTQYF. The DNA for the CDR3 is TGCGCCAGCAGCCTTACCGATCGCACAGATACGCAGTATTTT.

This clonotype has a count of ten or more. The chain uses TRBV13 and TRBJ1-5, with TRBD1 as a possible D gene (5 bases). Germline-derived CDR1 and CDR2 are PRHDT and FYEKMQ (reference sequence). Trimming removed 5 bases at V and 4 bases at J, with 9 bases between. The CDR3 length is 13 residues. The chain's CDR3 is CASSLRQNQPQHF. The CDR3 DNA reads as TGTGCCAGCAGCCTTCGACAGAATCAGCCCCAGCATTTT.

This clonotype was observed many times. V usage is TRBV20-1 and J usage is TRBJ2-1; 13 bases are a match to TRBD2. The CDR3 runs 16 residues. J gave up 7 bases and V 6 bases, and 12 bases lay outside the gene matches. Looked up from germline, CDR1 is DFQATT and CDR2 is SNEGSKA (reference sequence). The CDR3 sequence: CSAATSGRGAYNEQFF. In DNA, the CDR3 is TGCAGTGCGGCAACTAGCGGGAGGGGGGCTTATAATGAGCAGTTCTTC.

Many counts were recorded for this clonotype. V is TRBV20-1 and J is TRBJ2-1; D may match TRBD1 or TRBD2 (5 bases each). Per germline, CDR1 DFQATT and CDR2 SNEGSKA (reference sequence). Trimming shortened V by 7 bases and J by 2 bases, and 12 bases separated the two germline ends. The CDR3 has 13 amino acids. The CDR3 bases are TGCAGTGGGGAAGGGGAGACCTACAATGAGCAGTTCTTC. The encoded protein is CSGEGETYNEQFF.

This clonotype was found many times. This rearrangement joins TRBV2 to TRBJ2-5; TRBD1 matches at 10 bases. Germline V lookup: CDR1 SNHLY, CDR2 FYNNEI. The CDR3 length is 16 residues. V dropped 6 bases and J dropped 4; count of bases not matched to a gene: 11. In nucleotides, the CDR3 is TGTGCCAGCAGCAAGACCGGGACAGGGGTTCTAGAGACCCAGTACTTC. Protein: CASSKTGTGVLETQYF.

The chain employs TRBV7-9 and TRBJ2-1, with TRBD2 identical over 9 bases. CDR3 length: 16 residues. The V gene end was trimmed by 3 bases and the J gene end by 8 bases; junction bases not matched to a gene: 11. Per germline, CDR1 SEHNR and CDR2 FQNEAQ (reference sequence). The CDR3 DNA is TGTGCCAGCAGCTTTGGGAGTAGCGGGAGATTTCATGAGCAGTTCTTC. It yields the protein CASSFGSSGRFHEQFF.

This clonotype was seen more than once but under ten times. The J gene is TRBJ2-2, the V gene TRBV7-3; weak D call: TRBD2 (7 bases). The CDR3 runs 16 residues. V dropped 6 bases and J dropped 4 bases, with 18 bases sitting between them. The germline V gene has CDR1 SGHTA and CDR2 FQGTGA. CDR3 in amino acids: CASSGGGQGPTGELFF. The DNA for the CDR3 is TGTGCCAGCAGTGGGGGGGGGCAGGGGCCCACCGGGGAGCTGTTTTTT.

This clonotype was picked up a small number of times. V usage is TRBV7-8 and J usage is TRBJ2-1, with 10 bases identical to TRBD1. The trim removed 5 bases at V and 8 bases at J, leaving 6 bases unmatched. Germline V gene lookup returns CDR1 SGHVS and CDR2 FQNEAQ. The CDR3 is 14 residues long. For the CDR3, the DNA is TGTGCCAGCAGCCCCAGGACAGGGGGATATGAGCAGTTCTTC. Encoded protein: CASSPRTGGYEQFF.

This clonotype was counted at least ten times. The rearrangement joins TRBV27 to TRBJ2-7; no clear D gene. This CDR3 has 14 residues. CDR1 MNHEY and CDR2 SMNVEV come from the germline V gene (reference sequence). The V and J ends lost 5 bases and 5 bases respectively, with 16 bases between them. CDR3 sequence reads: CASSPTLNLDEQYF. The DNA for the CDR3 is TGTGCCAGCAGTCCCACCCTAAATTTGGACGAGCAGTACTTC.

This clonotype turned up a few times. V is TRBV6-1 and J is TRBJ2-2; D is perhaps TRBD1 (5 bases). The CDR3 consists of 15 residues. Germline lookup yields CDR1 MNHNS and CDR2 SASEGT. Trimming removed 5 bases at V and 1 base at J, with 11 bases between. CDR3 region: CASSQGVVNTGELFF. CDR3 nucleotide sequence: TGTGCCAGCAGTCAAGGGGTTGTGAACACCGGGGAGCTGTTTTTT.

This clonotype was recorded many times. J is TRBJ2-5 and V is TRBV12-5; 8 bases agree with TRBD2. The V segment lost 1 base and the J segment 5 bases; nucleotides outside the gene matches: 3. The CDR3 loop spans 14 amino acids. The germline gives CDR1 LGHNT, CDR2 FRNRAP. This chain's CDR3 is CASGLGGLEETQYF. The CDR3 coding sequence is TGTGCTAGTGGTTTGGGGGGACTAGAGGAGACCCAGTACTTC.

This clonotype was picked up a small number of times. The gene calls are TRBV19 and TRBJ2-1; no clear D. Trimming cost V 3 bases and J 0 bases, with 12 bases left between them. There are 16 residues in the CDR3. The germline CDR1 and CDR2 sequences are LNHDA and SQIVND (reference sequence). The CDR3 region has the DNA TGTGCCAGTAGTATGCCCCGGGCATACTCCTACAATGAGCAGTTCTTC. It specifies CASSMPRAYSYNEQFF.

This clonotype was detected many times. The chain is built from TRBV12-3 or TRBV12-4 and TRBJ2-1; 13 positions agree with TRBD2. CDR3 size: 16 residues. The J segment lost 3 bases and the V segment lost 5 bases, leaving 4 bases of the junction unmatched. CDR3 in amino acids: CASSRTSGRVYNEQFF. The CDR3 nucleotides are TGTGCCAGCAGTCGAACTAGCGGGAGGGTCTACAATGAGCAGTTCTTC.

V gene TRBV20-1 combines with J gene TRBJ1-2; D may be TRBD1 (5 bases). Germline CDR1 is DFQATT and CDR2 is SNEGSKA (reference sequence). The CDR3 totals 13 residues. The ends were cut back, 6 bases at V and 2 bases at J, with 13 bases in the middle. The CDR3 reads CSALPRDNYGYTF. DNA of the CDR3: TGCAGTGCCCTCCCCCGGGACAACTATGGCTACACCTTC.

This clonotype was detected only a few times. This chain connects TRBV18 to TRBJ2-1, with 8 bases aligning to TRBD1. The CDR3 sequence is 17 residues long. V lost 3 bases to trimming and J lost 5 bases; unmatched junction nucleotides: 12. Germline V gene data show CDR1 as KGHSH and CDR2 as LQKENI. The CDR3 DNA sequence: TGTGCCAGCTCACCGGGGACAGGAGGAGCTGGAGACAATGAGCAGTTCTTC. Amino acids: CASSPGTGGAGDNEQFF.